What follows are 28 T cell receptor beta chains derived from one specimen sequenced in a study of monozygotic twins with cystic fibrosis. Some clones are missing from TCRdb's copy, which holds only in-frame ones; the method was immunoSEQ multiplex PCR. The data contain 10,000 to 15,000 clones, 85% of them seen just once; the ten biggest clones take up 0.45% to 0.6%. Material: blood. The receptors originated from a man younger than 35 with cystic fibrosis.

This clone appeared once. V and J are TRBV27 and TRBJ1-5; D is unresolved. Germline CDR1 is MNHEY and CDR2 is SMNVEV (reference sequence). This CDR3 region has 15 residues. The germline V and J ends were trimmed by 3 bases and 0 bases, with 9 bases remaining between them. The CDR3 sequence is CASSFSRSSNQPQHF. CDR3 in DNA: TGTGCCAGCAGTTTTTCCCGTAGTAGCAATCAGCCCCAGCATTTT.

V usage is TRBV2 and J usage is TRBJ2-3; D perhaps matches TRBD1 (5 bases). Trimming cost V 8 bases and J 0 bases, with 9 bases left between them. The CDR3 covers 13 residues. Germline V gene data show CDR1 as SNHLY and CDR2 as FYNNEI. The chain's CDR3 is CASARQSTDTQYF. The CDR3 DNA follows: TGTGCCAGCGCCAGACAGAGCACAGATACGCAGTATTTT. The whole variable domain, filled in from reference TRBV2 and TRBJ2-3, reads EPEVTQTPSHQVTQMGQEVILRCVPISNHLYFYWYRQILGQKVEFLVSFYNNEISEKSEIFDDQFSVERPDGSNFTLKIRSTKLEDSAMYFCASARQSTDTQYFGPGTRLTVL.

J is TRBJ1-4 and V is TRBV7-9; D remains unclear. The CDR3 consists of 17 residues. Trimming took off 2 bases at V and 8 bases at J, with 21 bases between the two ends. Germline CDR1 is SEHNR and CDR2 is FQNEAQ (reference sequence). DNA of the CDR3: TGTGCCAGCAGCTTAACCTTGCGGGCCGCCGGGGAGGAAAAACTGTTTTTT. It is translated as CASSLTLRAAGEEKLFF.

The gene calls are TRBV28 and TRBJ1-5; TRBD1 aligns across 9 bases. The CDR3 runs to 15 residues. Trimming at V came to 7 bases and at J to 1 base, leaving 5 bases not matched to a gene. CDR1 MDHEN and CDR2 SYDVKM come from the germline V gene. CDR3 nucleotides: TGTGCCAGCAAGCTGACAGGGGGGAGCAATCAGCCCCAGCATTTT. It specifies CASKLTGGSNQPQHF.

J is TRBJ2-5 and V is TRBV7-8; D is unresolved. The V end was cut by 6 bases, the J end by 2 bases, with 16 bases between. The CDR3 runs to 15 residues. Germline lookup yields CDR1 SGHVS and CDR2 FQNEAQ. The chain's CDR3 is CASRTRFLPQETQYF. CDR3 sequence (DNA): TGTGCCAGCAGGACACGGTTTTTACCTCAAGAGACCCAGTACTTC. The full variable domain, with the rest looked up from reference TRBV7-8 and TRBJ2-5, is GAGVSQSPRYKVAKRGQDVALRCDPISGHVSLFWYQQALGQGPEFLTYFQNEAQLDKSGLPSDRFFAERPEGSVSTLKIQRTQQEDSAVYLCASRTRFLPQETQYFGPGTRLLVL.

The chain employs TRBV19 and TRBJ2-5; D unclear. The CDR3 loop spans 14 amino acids. The V end was cut by 0 bases, the J end by 4 bases, with 9 bases between. CDR1 and CDR2 from the germline V gene are LNHDA and SQIVND (reference sequence). The CDR3 here is CASSIDRARETQYF. The DNA of the CDR3 is TGTGCCAGTAGTATAGATCGGGCTCGAGAGACCCAGTACTTC. Variable domain in full (rest from reference TRBV19 and TRBJ2-5): DGGITQSPKYLFRKEGQNVTLSCEQNLNHDAMYWYRQDPGQGLRLIYYSQIVNDFQKGDIAEGYSVSREKKESFPLTVTSAQKNPTAFYLCASSIDRARETQYFGPGTRLLVL.

The gene calls are TRBV4-2 and TRBJ2-3; D unresolved. CDR1 is LGHNA and CDR2 is YNFKEQ in the germline V gene. Deletions cut 4 bases from V and 2 bases from J, with 10 bases between. The CDR3 runs to 14 residues. CDR3 region: CASSPYRTTDTQYF. CDR3 in DNA: TGTGCCAGCAGCCCCTACCGGACCACAGATACGCAGTATTTT.

The chain joins TRBV4-3 to TRBJ1-4; D is uncertain. Trimming took 5 bases from V and 5 from J, leaving 15 bases between them. The CDR3 length is 15 residues. CDR1 LGHNA and CDR2 YSLEER come from the germline V gene. The CDR3 here is CASSSSALGNEKLFF. The DNA for the CDR3 is TGCGCCAGCAGCTCCTCGGCTCTCGGCAATGAAAAACTGTTTTTT.

The J gene is TRBJ1-1, the V gene TRBV6-6; TRBD1 might be the D (5 bases). From germline, CDR1 is MNHNY and CDR2 SVGAGI (reference sequence). V was pared by 7 bases and J by 0 bases, with 9 bases between. CDR3 size: 13 residues. CDR3 loop: CASKRGLNTEAFF. DNA for the CDR3: TGTGCCAGCAAAAGGGGCCTGAACACTGAAGCTTTCTTT.

This chain uses TRBV20-1 with TRBJ1-1; the D gene is possibly TRBD1 (5 bases). This CDR3 contains 10 residues. V was shortened by 6 bases and J by 7 bases, with 9 bases between the two germline ends. Germline loops: CDR1 DFQATT, CDR2 SNEGSKA (reference sequence). The CDR3 spells CSASTVEAFF. CDR3 nucleotide sequence: TGCAGTGCATCGACAGTTGAAGCTTTCTTT.

This sequence joins TRBV4-1 and TRBJ2-5; D not certain. CDR1 and CDR2 (germline): MGHRA, YSYEKL. Trimming removed 5 bases at V and 5 bases at J, with 27 bases between. The CDR3 consists of 18 residues. The CDR3 sequence: CASSLGLGIDLLRETQYF. In DNA form, the CDR3 reads TGCGCCAGCAGCTTAGGGCTAGGGATCGACCTCCTCCGGGAGACCCAGTACTTC.

This clone was recorded only once. The J gene is TRBJ2-7, the V gene TRBV28, with TRBD2 matching 13 bases. Germline V CDR1 and CDR2: MDHEN, SYDVKM. The V gene end was trimmed by 6 bases and the J gene end by 2 bases; junction bases not matched to a gene: 19. The CDR3 length is 20 residues. The CDR3 is CASRSLPVLAGGRLPYEQYF. The DNA of the CDR3 is TGTGCCAGCAGGTCCCTCCCTGTACTAGCGGGGGGGCGACTACCCTACGAGCAGTACTTC.

The chain recombines TRBV5-8 with TRBJ1-1, with 7 bases identical to TRBD1. Germline CDR1 reads SGHTS; CDR2 reads YDEGEE. The length of the CDR3 is 15 residues. The junction had 6 bases not matched to a gene; V was cut back by 0 bases and J by 4 bases. CDR3 sequence: CASSLVAGTATEAFF. The CDR3 DNA is TGTGCCAGCAGCTTGGTGGCCGGGACAGCCACTGAAGCTTTCTTT.

This clone was detected a few times. The V and J genes are TRBV2 and TRBJ1-1; no reliable D call. CDR1 and CDR2 (germline): SNHLY, FYNNEI. This CDR3 is 16 amino acids long. V lost 4 bases to trimming and J lost 0 bases, with 15 bases between them. CDR3: CASSAGVGSLNTEAFF. DNA of the CDR3: TGTGCCAGCAGTGCTGGGGTGGGCAGTCTGAACACTGAAGCTTTCTTT.

This sequence joins TRBV30 and TRBJ2-3; D call uncertain. Trimming cost V 0 bases and J 2 bases, with 9 bases left between them. CDR3 length equals 14 residues. Germline V CDR1 and CDR2: GTSNPN, SVGIG (reference sequence). CDR3 sequence: CAWSVGSATDTQYF. CDR3 DNA sequence: TGTGCCTGGAGTGTGGGAAGTGCCACAGATACGCAGTATTTT. Looking up the rest from reference TRBV30 and TRBJ2-3 gives the full variable domain: SQTIHQWPATLVQPVGSPLSLECTVEGTSNPNLYWYRQAAGRGLQLLFYSVGIGQISSEVPQNLSASRPQDRQFILSSKKLLLSDSGFYLCAWSVGSATDTQYFGPGTRLTVL.

CDR3 residues: CASSYYATDTQYF. In DNA form, the CDR3 reads TGTGCCAGCAGTTACTACGCGACAGATACGCAGTATTTT. The chain uses TRBV6-6 and TRBJ2-3; D uncertain. V shed 1 base and J shed 3 bases, with 5 bases lying between them. The germline CDR1 and CDR2 sequences are MNHNY and SVGAGI (reference sequence). There are 13 residues in the CDR3.

V is TRBV28 and J is TRBJ1-2; a weak D match, TRBD1 (5 bases). The CDR3 is 12 amino acids. The germline gives CDR1 MDHEN, CDR2 SYDVKM. Trimming cost V 7 bases and J 6 bases, with 12 bases left between them. The CDR3, as DNA: TGTGCCAGCACCTTCCGAGGGGATGGCTACACCTTC. This sequence encodes CASTFRGDGYTF.

CDR3 DNA: TGTGCCAGTAGTCCCGGGACAGGGACGTTCTCCTATGGCTACACCTTC. It yields the protein CASSPGTGTFSYGYTF. The chain couples TRBV19 to TRBJ1-2; 9 bases map to TRBD1. Unmatched junction bases numbered 11, after V lost 5 bases and J lost 4 bases. The V gene's germline CDR1 is LNHDA and CDR2 SQIVND (reference sequence). The CDR3 is made up of 16 amino acids.

The chain employs TRBV5-8 and TRBJ2-5; a possible D gene is TRBD2 (5 bases). V was cut by 4 bases and J by 5 bases, with 12 bases left in between. The germline V gene encodes CDR1 SGHTS and CDR2 YDEGEE. This CDR3 contains 13 residues. In nucleotides, the CDR3 is TGTGCCAGCAGCCCTGGACTCCGGGAGACCCAGTACTTC. Protein product: CASSPGLRETQYF. Using reference TRBV5-8 and TRBJ2-5 for the parts outside the CDR3, the full variable domain is EAGVTQSPTHLIKTRGQQATLRCSPISGHTSVYWYQQALGLGLQFLLWYDEGEERNRGNFPPRFSGRQFPNYSSELNVNALELEDSALYLCASSPGLRETQYFGPGTRLLVL.

This chain links TRBV18 with TRBJ2-2, with 7 bases fitting TRBD1. Germline CDR1 and CDR2: KGHSH and LQKENI. The CDR3 sequence is 16 residues long. J gave up 1 base and V 5 bases, and 7 bases lay outside the gene matches. CDR3 in amino acids: CASSMTTGLNTGELFF. CDR3 in DNA: TGTGCCAGCTCAATGACGACAGGGTTGAACACCGGGGAGCTGTTTTTT.

The chain uses TRBV5-4 and TRBJ2-7; tentative D call: TRBD2 (6 bases). V was shortened by 4 bases and J by 5 bases, with 13 bases between the two germline ends. The CDR3 totals 13 residues. Germline-derived CDR1 and CDR2 are SGHNT and YYREEE (reference sequence). DNA of the CDR3: TGTGCCAGCAGCGTATCCGGGACTCACGAGCAGTACTTC. Encoded protein: CASSVSGTHEQYF.

There are a few counts of this clone. The chain uses TRBV19 and TRBJ1-2; no reliable D call. The CDR3 is made up of 13 amino acids. The V gene lost 7 bases and the J gene lost 2 bases, with 11 bases spanning the gap. Germline V lookup: CDR1 LNHDA, CDR2 SQIVND (reference sequence). CDR3 nucleotide sequence: TGTGCCAGTACCTTCGGAGGAAACTATGGCTACACCTTC. Amino acids: CASTFGGNYGYTF.

The chain joins TRBV5-5 to TRBJ2-1; TRBD2 matches at 9 bases. The CDR3 covers 15 residues. V gave up 5 bases and J gave up 4 bases; unmatched junction bases: 7. Germline CDR1 and CDR2: SGHKS and YYEKEE (reference sequence). The CDR3 loop is CASSALAGEYNEQFF. The CDR3 coding sequence is TGTGCCAGCAGTGCGTTAGCGGGAGAGTACAATGAGCAGTTCTTC.

CDR3 in amino acids: CAWRSRGRETEAFF. The DNA for the CDR3 is TGTGCCTGGAGATCAAGGGGGCGCGAAACTGAAGCTTTCTTT. The chain joins TRBV30 to TRBJ1-1; 7 nucleotides line up with TRBD1. Germline trimming cut 3 bases from V and 5 bases from J; bases unmatched to any gene: 9. The CDR3 is 14 amino acids. Germline-derived CDR1 and CDR2 are GTSNPN and SVGIG (reference sequence).

This chain joins TRBV11-2 and TRBJ2-3, with TRBD2 matching over 11 bases. V trimming: 1 base; J trimming: 10 bases; junction bases outside the gene matches: 7. The CDR3 runs 15 residues. In germline, CDR1 is SGHAT, CDR2 FQNNGV. The DNA for the CDR3 is TGTGCCAGCAGCTTAGTAGCGGGAGGGCCAGCGGCGCAGTATTTT. Translation gives CASSLVAGGPAAQYF. Filled out from reference TRBV11-2 and TRBJ2-3, the complete variable domain reads EAGVAQSPRYKIIEKRQSVAFWCNPISGHATLYWYQQILGQGPKLLIQFQNNGVVDDSQLPKDRFSAERLKGVDSTLKIQPAKLEDSAVYLCASSLVAGGPAAQYFGPGTRLTVL.

This clone was observed a handful of times. This chain joins TRBV6-1 and TRBJ2-7; D is uncertain. V lost 1 base and J lost 5, with 9 bases in between. CDR3 length: 13 residues. Germline V CDR1 and CDR2: MNHNS, SASEGT. CDR3 nucleotide sequence: TGTGCCAGCAGTGAAGGACGTTGGAACGAGCAGTACTTC. It yields the protein CASSEGRWNEQYF.

The chain employs TRBV19 and TRBJ1-6, with D perhaps matching TRBD1 (6 bases). This CDR3 region has 15 residues. Trimming took off 4 bases at V and 10 bases at J, with 17 bases between the two ends. From germline, CDR1 is LNHDA and CDR2 SQIVND (reference sequence). CDR3: CASSTPPGTRSPLHF. CDR3 coding DNA: TGTGCCAGTAGTACTCCACCCGGGACAAGGTCACCCCTCCACTTT.

This clone turned up a few times. J is TRBJ1-1 and V is TRBV9; the match to TRBD1 covers 8 bases. With V trimmed by 0 bases and J by 1 base, 2 bases remained unmatched. CDR3 size: 15 residues. Germline CDR1 SGDLS, CDR2 YYNGEE. For the CDR3, the DNA is TGTGCCAGCAGCGTAGGGACAGGGAAGAACACTGAAGCTTTCTTT. It is translated as CASSVGTGKNTEAFF. Full variable domain (outside the CDR3, taken from reference TRBV9 and TRBJ1-1): DSGVTQTPKHLITATGQRVTLRCSPRSGDLSVYWYQQSLDQGLQFLIQYYNGEERAKGNILERFSAQQFPDLHSELNLSSLELGDSALYFCASSVGTGKNTEAFFGQGTRLTVV.